This T cell receptor (beta chain) emerged from a study of blood T cells in healthy people across ages. A J-beta primer mix and a sample-barcoded 5' primer were used in a second PCR of about 7 to 12 cycles. The yield of each sample was at least 2.5 million CDR3-containing paired-end reads. TCRdb used MiXCR to reprocess the 5' RACE reads, holding one entry per CDR3 protein. The profile shows fewer than 700,000 distinct CDR3 sequences, about 43% of them singletons. This CDR3 region has 15 residues. The germline V gene encodes CDR1 SSHAT and CDR2 FNYEAQ (reference sequence). The chain uses TRBV7-7 and TRBJ2-4; D remains ambiguous. The J call may be incorrect, as the DNA end agrees better with TRBJ2-5. This sequence was found in a man older than 75 in good health. The sequenced sample was blood. Written as DNA, the CDR3 is TGTGCCAGCAGCCTGGACCCGCTCGGACAAGAGACCCAGTACTTC. Residues: CASSLDPLGQETQYF.